Sequencing of this TCR beta chain was carried out in a study of T-cell reconstitution after alpha-beta-depleted transplantation in children. Whole-study results and caveats: Hyperexpanded clones declined; after one year, newly produced T cells mostly supplied diversity.

Germline trimming cut 0 bases from V and 5 bases from J; bases unmatched to any gene: 7. The CDR3 contains 15 residues. Germline-derived CDR1 and CDR2 are DFQATT and SNEGSKA (reference sequence). TCRbeta library preparation incorporated unique molecular identifiers. TCRdb processed the PCR reads anew with MiXCR; each CDR3 protein has one entry. Altogether 700,000 to 950,000 distinct CDR3 sequences are present, about 15% being singletons, with the ten largest covering under 6%. Ten or more counts support this clonotype. No antigen is known for it. This sequence originates from a male patient younger than 18 who had a stem cell transplant for acute lymphoblastic leukemia, so the T cells may come from the graft donor. Sequencing used PBMCs, mostly from graft donor cells, obtained 360 days after TCRalphabeta/CD19-depleted stem cell transplant. This chain joins TRBV20-1 and TRBJ1-2; 9 nucleotides align to TRBD1. In nucleotides, the CDR3 is TGCAGTGCTAGAGAAACAGGGGGCTCCAAGTATGGCTACACCTTC. Protein product: CSARETGGSKYGYTF.